This TCR beta chain is drawn from a study of T cell responses to AZD1222 COVID-19 vaccine (TCRdb year 2021). As for the study more broadly: Because spike-specific TCR depth and breadth did not differ between the two schedules, AZD1222 recipients who got a second dose at roughly 4 weeks were pooled with those who got a second dose at roughly 12 weeks. A total of 233 trial participants underwent TCR sequencing, of whom about 200 had received two doses of AZD1222 and 26 had received two doses of the MenACWY control vaccine. Trial participants were enrolled into age subgroups of 18-55, 56-69 and 70-plus years, which contained about 150, 27 and 61 TCR-sequenced participants, respectively. Here is what the overall study found, with its caveats: Participants were mostly white British, with more females than males. The authors suggested clonal diversity may have been underestimated. Vaccine-associated CD4 TCRs spanned the whole spike protein, with dominant responses in regions 160-218 and 743-854. After two AZD1222 doses, spike-specific TCR breadth and depth were significantly higher than at day 0 and than in MenACWY recipients. Because no day 14 peak-response samples were available, the repertoires could be characterized only after the peak T cell response. The 56-69-year group was small, and its depth increase did not reach significance, likely because of low power. Only five to seven AZD1222 recipients were SARS-CoV-2 seropositive at baseline, limiting conclusions about previously exposed vaccinees. Reportedly, almost half of the unique spike-specific TCRs recognized epitopes lying outside the regions that are mutated in the B.1.351 and B.1.1.7 variants.

The intended sense of this specimen's time point label: baseline before first vaccination. The vaccinee samples were drawn from two UK trials, COV001 and COV002, one of which was a single-blind randomized controlled phase 2/3 trial testing AZD1222 (ChAdOx1 nCoV-19) in healthy adults. For TCRbeta chain sequencing, PBMC samples from trial participants were taken at day 0 and at day 28 after the second dose. This clone was recorded only once. What antigen it recognizes has not been identified. Base qualities are not provided; no much larger clone lies one nucleotide away. The CDR3 regions of human TCRbeta chains were subjected to immunosequencing. The authors processed their data as follows. TCRs in the repertoires were compared against a reference library of SARS-CoV-2-specific TCRs that had been generated with the MIRA antigen-specificity platform. Breadth meant the fraction of unique TCRs that were SARS-CoV-2-associated, whereas depth meant the fraction of total T cells that were SARS-CoV-2-associated. Using the MIRA data, every spike-specific TCR was mapped to the spike region that the TCR reacted to and assigned to either a CD4 or a CD8 class. Log10-transformed breadth and depth values were compared by one-way ANOVA with Sidak's multiple comparisons tests. As stored in TCRdb, this immuneACCESS dataset retains in-frame rearrangements with V and J assigned. A fraction of the clones does not appear; measured against another copy, unresolved V genes explain less than half of the discrepancy, and the remainder lacks a known reason. The V and J calls and the clone size are those of that table, but D and trimming were determined from the DNA. The sample table records 130,000 to 150,000 clones; approximately 90% of these occur just once. Clones ranked in the top ten supply 2.8% of the sample.

The specimen was peripheral blood, collected on day 0 of AZD1222 vaccination. The TCR was taken from an adult in good health.

The CDR3 corresponds to CASSPILGDYGYTF. The nucleotides read TGTGCCAGCAGCCCCATTCTGGGGGACTATGGCTACACCTTC. This chain is built from TRBV3-1 (or the pseudogene TRBV3-2) and TRBJ1-2; perhaps TRBD1 is the D gene, with 5 bases matching. The V and J ends are trimmed by 4 bases and 3 bases, leaving 12 bases between them. The CDR3 measures 14 amino acids from cysteine to phenylalanine. This entry keeps only the CDR3 DNA: 42 bases, framed from base 1. From the germline V gene (reference sequence), CDR1 is LGHDT and CDR2 is YNNKEL.